This record covers a single T cell receptor beta chain. The antigen is undetermined. In every case, the donor was a healthy Caucasian. Germline assignment: CDR1 SGHRS and CDR2 YFSETQ. CDR3 length: 19 residues. Deletions cut 1 base from V and 4 bases from J, with 24 bases between. This sample is part of a study of identical twins. Overall study findings and caveats: Cross-sectional statistics underpinned the conclusions; the same donors were not followed.

A universal primer site was added by template switching, and unique molecular identifiers were carried by the cDNA. TCRdb used MiXCR to reprocess the 5' RACE reads, holding one entry per CDR3 protein. The sample yields about 530,000 distinct CDR3 sequences, approximately 14% seen once. This same sample was also part of a study on yellow fever vaccine responses in identical twins.

The TCR originated in a woman between 18 and 29 years old in good health. The chain joins TRBV5-1 to TRBJ2-1; possible D gene TRBD2, 5 bases. Sequencing was performed on CD4+ T cells sorted from blood. CDR3: CASSLPEGIRTPPYNEQFF. CDR3 DNA: TGCGCCAGCAGCTTGCCAGAGGGTATTCGGACCCCCCCGTACAATGAGCAGTTCTTC.